The clone carrying this T cell receptor (beta chain) was observed a handful of times. Its target is unknown. Intraepithelial plus lamina propria lymphocytes were released by processing graft tissue. The sample originates from a study of graft-versus-host responses after intestinal transplantation. The wider study: Recipients were given multivisceral, liver-intestinal, or isolated intestinal transplants. Study findings and constraints: Within the allografts of patients who had graft-donor T cell macrochimerism, graft-versus-host to host-versus-graft clonal ratios were high. Recipient marrow harbored GvH clones, some of which surfaced first in ileum or blood.

CDR1 and CDR2 from the germline V gene are SGHDT and YYEEEE. Trimming stripped 4 bases from V and 7 bases from J, with 9 bases between. This CDR3 is built from 11 residues. Libraries were prepared by immunoSEQ multiplex PCR; TCRdb keeps only in-frame clonotypes and omits some of them. The sample holds approximately 20,000 clones, around 72% seen once. The TCR sequence derives from a human patient who received an intestinal transplant, so some T cells may come from the graft donor. V is TRBV5-6 and J is TRBJ2-7; no firm D call. Sequenced material: ileum tissue, taken 20 days after intestinal transplant. The CDR3 is CASSAVFEQYF. The CDR3 coding sequence is TGTGCCAGCAGCGCGGTTTTTGAGCAGTACTTC. Using reference TRBV5-6 and TRBJ2-7 for the parts outside the CDR3, the full variable domain is DAGVTQSPTHLIKTRGQQVTLRCSPKSGHDTVSWYQQALGQGPQFIFQYYEEEERQRGNFPDRFSGHQFPNYSSELNVNALLLGDSALYLCASSAVFEQYFGPGTRLTVT.